The 32 T cell receptor beta chains below were found in one sample sequenced in a study of blood T cell repertoires in COVID-19. TCRdb's table, derived via immunoSEQ multiplex PCR, lists solely in-frame clones and lacks some. This table holds about 80,000 clones, around 78% found once. Sequenced input: peripheral blood. The receptor set was obtained from a human donor in a cohort sampled during active COVID-19.

The genes are TRBV7-9 and TRBJ2-4; D might be TRBD1 (5 bases). CDR3 length: 14 amino acids. The V and J ends lost 5 bases and 7 bases respectively, with 15 bases between them. The germline V gene encodes CDR1 SEHNR and CDR2 FQNEAQ (reference sequence). In DNA, the CDR3 is TGTGCCAGCAGCCAAGCAGGGCGTCTGAACATTCAGTACTTC. It is translated as CASSQAGRLNIQYF. Supplemented by reference TRBV7-9 and TRBJ2-4, the full variable domain reads DTGVSQNPRHKITKRGQNVTFRCDPISEHNRLYWYRQTLGQGPEFLTYFQNEAQLEKSRLLSDRFSAERPKGSFSTLEIQRTEQGDSAMYLCASSQAGRLNIQYFGAGTRLSVL.

This clone was recorded only once. This sequence joins TRBV28 and TRBJ2-3; D perhaps matches TRBD1 (6 bases). This CDR3 spans 15 amino acids. Trimming cost V 3 bases and J 6 bases, with 16 bases left between them. Germline CDR1 reads MDHEN; CDR2 reads SYDVKM. CDR3 sequence (DNA): TGTGCCAGCAGTTTGTGGGGGCAAGCTTCGGATACGCAGTATTTT. Translated, it gives CASSLWGQASDTQYF.

This clone was picked up a small number of times. V is TRBV6-4 and J is TRBJ2-1, with a tentative D call TRBD1 (5 bases). CDR3 size: 13 residues. The germline V gene encodes CDR1 MRHNA and CDR2 SNTAGT. Trimming removed 3 bases from V and 5 bases from J, with 8 bases in between. The CDR3 coding sequence is TGTGCCAGCAGTGAAAAGGACAACAATGAGCAGTTCTTC. Amino acid sequence: CASSEKDNNEQFF.

V is TRBV5-5 and J is TRBJ2-1; 7 bases map to TRBD1. Germline V CDR1 and CDR2: SGHKS, YYEKEE (reference sequence). Losses at the gene ends were 6 bases for V and 4 bases for J; bases not matched to a gene: 10. This CDR3 contains 15 residues. The CDR3 reads CASTKTGLGYNEQFF. The CDR3, as DNA: TGTGCCAGCACCAAGACAGGGCTGGGTTACAATGAGCAGTTCTTC.

The CDR3: CASSGLAGGGETQYF. CDR3 in DNA: TGTGCCAGCAGTGGTTTAGCGGGAGGGGGGGAGACCCAGTACTTC. This chain connects TRBV2 to TRBJ2-5; TRBD2 aligns across 11 bases. There are 15 residues in the CDR3. Per the germline V gene, CDR1 is SNHLY and CDR2 is FYNNEI. V trimming: 4 bases; J trimming: 5 bases; junction bases outside the gene matches: 6.

The CDR3 coding sequence is TGTGCCATCAGTGAGCGGGTAGATGAGCAGTTCTTC. Translating it yields CAISERVDEQFF. V is TRBV10-3 and J is TRBJ2-1; D remains unclear. The length of the CDR3 is 12 residues. Germline V CDR1 and CDR2: ENHRY, SYGVKD. Between the trimmed V and J ends, which lost 2 bases and 8 bases, there was a span of 7 bases.

The chain couples TRBV9 to TRBJ2-3; D is uncertain. CDR3 size: 14 residues. V lost 0 bases and J 0 bases, leaving 5 bases between the germline ends. CDR1 is SGDLS and CDR2 is YYNGEE in the germline V gene. The CDR3 reads CASSVGLSTDTQYF. For the CDR3, the DNA is TGTGCCAGCAGCGTAGGTCTGAGCACAGATACGCAGTATTTT.

The chain is built from TRBV30 and TRBJ1-2; TRBD1 matches 9 bases. In germline, CDR1 is GTSNPN, CDR2 SVGIG (reference sequence). CDR3 length: 12 amino acids. V lost 5 bases to trimming and J lost 7 bases; unmatched junction nucleotides: 5. CDR3 region: CAWGQGTPGYTF. CDR3 nucleotide sequence: TGTGCCTGGGGACAGGGGACGCCTGGCTACACCTTC.

On this clone: One end of the junction is discordant with germline, which a read error may explain. The chain employs TRBV24-1 and TRBJ1-2, with 8 bases identical to TRBD1. The germline V gene has CDR1 KGHDR and CDR2 SFDVKD. CDR3 length: 15 amino acids. The CDR3 DNA follows: TGTGCCACCAGTGATCGGACAGGGTCGCACTACGGCTACACCTTC. Translating it yields CATSDRTGSHYGYTF.

The chain links TRBV27 to TRBJ2-7; 11 nucleotides line up with TRBD2. V lost 5 bases to trimming and J lost 7 bases; unmatched junction nucleotides: 13. The germline V gene encodes CDR1 MNHEY and CDR2 SMNVEV (reference sequence). This CDR3 has 16 amino acids. For the CDR3, the DNA is TGTGCCAGCAGTCCCCCAGTAGCGGGGGGGCTCTGGGAGCAGTACTTC. Translating gives CASSPPVAGGLWEQYF.

This chain uses TRBV14 with TRBJ1-1, with TRBD1 as a possible D gene (6 bases). The germline V gene encodes CDR1 SGHDN and CDR2 FVKESK. CDR3 size: 16 residues. V shed 2 bases and J shed 0 bases, with 13 bases lying between them. In DNA form, the CDR3 reads TGTGCCAGCAGCCAATGGGGGCTGGGAATGAACACTGAAGCTTTCTTT. It is translated as CASSQWGLGMNTEAFF.

The chain has TRBV27 and TRBJ1-5, with 9 bases that match TRBD1. This CDR3 is 15 amino acids long. Germline lookup yields CDR1 MNHEY and CDR2 SMNVEV (reference sequence). V lost 2 bases to trimming and J lost 6 bases; unmatched junction nucleotides: 5. For the CDR3, the DNA is TGTGCCAGCAGTTTAGGGACAGGGTCGCGTCAGCCCCAGCATTTT. Its translation is CASSLGTGSRQPQHF.

This clone was seen more than once but under ten times. The rearrangement links TRBV4-1 to TRBJ1-1, with D tentatively TRBD1 (6 bases). Germline V gives CDR1 MGHRA, CDR2 YSYEKL. This CDR3 has 17 amino acids. V gave up 4 bases and J gave up 7 bases, with 25 bases separating them. The CDR3 DNA reads as TGCGCCAGCAGCCGCGGGGGGGTTACAGGGCTCCAAAGTGAAGCTTTCTTT. This gives the protein CASSRGGVTGLQSEAFF.

This clone occurred many times. The genes are TRBV10-1 and TRBJ1-2, with TRBD1 matching 10 bases. Germline V gene data show CDR1 as WNHNN and CDR2 as SYGVQD (reference sequence). The V and J ends lost 0 bases and 5 bases, in that order; junction bases with no gene match: 9. The CDR3 has 17 amino acids. CDR3 loop: CASSESDRGRRGYGYTF. The CDR3 DNA sequence: TGCGCCAGCAGTGAGTCAGACAGGGGGCGCCGAGGGTATGGCTACACCTTC.

This clone was recorded a few times. J is TRBJ2-3 and V is TRBV19; maybe TRBD1 (6 bases). V lost 3 bases and J 4 bases, leaving 14 bases between the germline ends. CDR1 LNHDA and CDR2 SQIVND come from the germline V gene (reference sequence). There are 15 residues in the CDR3. CDR3 nucleotide sequence: TGTGCCAGTAGTATTTGGGGGCCGACCCCAGATACGCAGTATTTT. Its translation is CASSIWGPTPDTQYF.

The gene calls are TRBV24-1 and TRBJ2-5; maybe TRBD1 (6 bases). Germline CDR1 reads KGHDR; CDR2 reads SFDVKD. Trimming took off 3 bases at V and 5 bases at J, with 12 bases between the two ends. The CDR3 consists of 14 residues. The CDR3 DNA is TGTGCCACCAGTGATCTCGCAGGGGTGGAGACCCAGTACTTC. As protein: CATSDLAGVETQYF.

The V call is TRBV30, the J call TRBJ1-4; 7 bases agree with TRBD1. V shed 1 base and J 2 bases; nucleotides not matched to a gene: 7. Germline V gives CDR1 GTSNPN, CDR2 SVGIG (reference sequence). This CDR3 region has 16 residues. CDR3 in amino acids: CAWSAPGGGTNEKLFF. For the CDR3, the DNA is TGTGCCTGGAGTGCCCCGGGAGGGGGCACTAATGAAAAACTGTTTTTT.

This chain uses TRBV27 with TRBJ2-1; 7 bases agree with TRBD2. The CDR3 has 15 amino acids. CDR1 MNHEY and CDR2 SMNVEV come from the germline V gene (reference sequence). V trimming: 8 bases; J trimming: 4 bases; junction bases outside the gene matches: 11. CDR3 region: CASSMGGTNYNEQFF. The CDR3 DNA is TGTGCCAGCTCCATGGGGGGGACTAATTACAATGAGCAGTTCTTC.

The chain recombines TRBV5-6 with TRBJ2-7; D may be TRBD2 (6 bases). V lost 1 base and J 0 bases, leaving 14 bases between the germline ends. The CDR3 covers 16 residues. Germline values: CDR1 SGHDT, CDR2 YYEEEE. CDR3 amino acids: CASSLIGGTSSYEQYV. The DNA of the CDR3 is TGTGCCAGCAGCTTGATCGGCGGGACGAGCTCCTACGAGCAGTACGTC.

The rearrangement links TRBV4-3 to TRBJ1-4; 7 positions agree with TRBD1. CDR1 is LGHNA and CDR2 is YSLEER in the germline V gene. V dropped 3 bases and J dropped 5; count of bases not matched to a gene: 9. The CDR3 has 16 amino acids. This chain's CDR3 is CASSHLTTGPNEKLFF. CDR3 sequence (DNA): TGCGCCAGCAGCCACCTAACGACAGGGCCGAATGAAAAACTGTTTTTT.

The chain is built from TRBV7-9 and TRBJ2-2; 9 bases map to TRBD1. V shed 11 bases and J 5 bases; nucleotides not matched to a gene: 12. The CDR3 extends over 15 amino acids. CDR1 is SEHNR, CDR2 FQNEAQ, per germline (reference sequence). CDR3 in amino acids: CAGLIRDRVTGELFF. CDR3 coding DNA: TGTGCCGGACTGATCCGGGACAGGGTAACCGGGGAGCTGTTTTTT.

This rearrangement joins TRBV24-1 to TRBJ2-1; D call uncertain. V lost 1 base and J lost 0, with 9 bases in between. Germline CDR1 KGHDR, CDR2 SFDVKD. The CDR3 loop spans 16 amino acids. CDR3 region: CATSDFTASSYNEQFF. CDR3 nucleotides: TGTGCCACCAGTGATTTTACGGCTAGCTCCTACAATGAGCAGTTCTTC.

The chain has TRBV9 and TRBJ2-1; D is ambiguous. Trimming shortened V by 7 bases and J by 4 bases, and 18 bases separated the two germline ends. The CDR3 is 15 amino acids. CDR1 and CDR2 from the germline V gene are SGDLS and YYNGEE. CDR3 sequence reads: CASAVEGVRYNEQFF. Written as DNA, the CDR3 is TGTGCCAGCGCTGTGGAAGGAGTAAGGTACAATGAGCAGTTCTTC.

This clone was detected many times. The genes are TRBV15 and TRBJ2-3; a weak D match, TRBD1 (5 bases). V was trimmed by 3 bases and J by 2 bases, leaving 12 bases between them. In germline, CDR1 is LNHNV, CDR2 YYDKDF (reference sequence). The CDR3 has 15 residues. The CDR3 DNA follows: TGTGCCACCAGCAGCCACAGGACCCTCACAGATACGCAGTATTTT. It translates to CATSSHRTLTDTQYF.

This chain connects TRBV6-6 to TRBJ2-3; D is unclear. This CDR3 is 16 amino acids long. V was shortened by 4 bases and J by 0 bases, with 14 bases between the two germline ends. CDR1 MNHNY and CDR2 SVGAGI come from the germline V gene (reference sequence). The CDR3 is CASSSADLTSTDTQYF. For the CDR3, the DNA is TGTGCCAGCAGTTCGGCCGACTTAACTAGCACAGATACGCAGTATTTT.

V usage is TRBV30 and J usage is TRBJ1-4, with D possibly TRBD1 on 5 matching bases. Germline V lookup: CDR1 GTSNPN, CDR2 SVGIG (reference sequence). V shed 0 bases and J shed 1 base, with 9 bases lying between them. CDR3 length equals 15 residues. The CDR3 DNA reads TGTGCCTGGAGTGTGAGGGGAGGAACTAATGAAAAACTGTTTTTT. This codes for CAWSVRGGTNEKLFF.

The chain recombines TRBV15 with TRBJ2-1; 9 nucleotides agree with TRBD2. V shed 0 bases, J shed 0 bases, and the junction held 0 bases outside the gene matches. Germline V lookup: CDR1 LNHNV, CDR2 YYDKDF (reference sequence). CDR3 length equals 16 residues. CDR3 bases: TGTGCCACCAGCAGAGAACTAGCGGGCTCCTACAATGAGCAGTTCTTC. This codes for CATSRELAGSYNEQFF.

This chain links TRBV5-8 with TRBJ2-1; TRBD2 matches at 8 bases. The CDR3 is 15 residues long. Germline V CDR1 and CDR2: SGHTS, YDEGEE. The J segment lost 5 bases and the V segment lost 1 base, leaving 5 bases of the junction unmatched. The DNA of the CDR3 is TGTGCCAGCAGCTTGTGGCTAGCGGGTCACAATGAGCAGTTCTTC. It encodes CASSLWLAGHNEQFF.

The chain combines TRBV5-6 with TRBJ2-1; 13 bases match TRBD2. Unmatched junction bases numbered 5, after V lost 3 bases and J lost 8 bases. The CDR3 has 15 amino acids. Germline loops: CDR1 SGHDT, CDR2 YYEEEE. CDR3 in DNA: TGTGCCAGCAGCTATGGACTAGCGGGAGTATATGAGCAGTTCTTC. Protein: CASSYGLAGVYEQFF.

This chain uses TRBV5-1 with TRBJ2-5; a possible D gene is TRBD1 (7 bases). Germline V gives CDR1 SGHRS, CDR2 YFSETQ. Trimming took 1 base from V and 2 from J, leaving 18 bases between them. CDR3 length: 17 residues. DNA for the CDR3: TGCGCCAGCAGCTTGTTCCTAACGGCAGGGGGGCAAGAGACCCAGTACTTC. It codes for CASSLFLTAGGQETQYF.

V and J are TRBV5-4 and TRBJ2-2, with 7 positions matching TRBD2. V gave up 10 bases and J gave up 6 bases; unmatched junction bases: 6. Germline V gene sequence: CDR1 SGHNT, CDR2 YYREEE (reference sequence). This CDR3 is 12 amino acids long. The CDR3 coding sequence is TGTGCCTGGGAGGGGAATCCCGGGGAGCTGTTTTTT. The encoded protein is CAWEGNPGELFF.

This sequence joins TRBV7-2 and TRBJ1-1; D remains ambiguous. From germline, CDR1 is SGHTA and CDR2 FQGNSA. Trimming pared 5 bases from V and 7 bases from J, leaving 20 bases between. This CDR3 has 15 amino acids. The CDR3: CASSPSDLWGGEAFF. The CDR3 nucleotides are TGTGCCAGCAGCCCCTCGGACCTGTGGGGAGGTGAAGCTTTCTTT.